This entry lists 18 T cell receptor beta chains sequenced from one sample in a study of Ad26.COV2.S vaccination and SARS-CoV-2 variants. The assay was immunoSEQ multiplex PCR, and TCRdb's table has in-frame clones only and misses some. The table lists about 680,000 clones, more than 70% of them singletons. Treatment: over 15 received Ad26.COV2.S at low or high dose, single or two shots; roughly 5 received placebo; per-sample allocation not given. Day 63 following the first vaccine or placebo injection was when the samples were taken. The starting material was peripheral blood, obtained in a trial of Ad26.COV2.S vaccine versus placebo. The source of these receptors is a person between 18 and 65 years old who received the Ad26.COV2.S COVID-19 vaccine or a placebo.

The gene calls are TRBV5-1 and TRBJ2-7; 9 bases are a match to TRBD2. The CDR3 length is 14 residues. Per germline, CDR1 SGHRS and CDR2 YFSETQ. After removal of 1 base from V and 7 bases from J, the junction contained 6 bases not matched to a gene. The chain's CDR3 is CASSLWTSVGEQYF. In DNA, the CDR3 is TGCGCCAGCAGCTTGTGGACTAGCGTGGGGGAGCAGTACTTC.

This rearrangement joins TRBV30 to TRBJ2-1, with 8 nucleotides matching TRBD2. The length of the CDR3 is 15 residues. Trimming at V came to 5 bases and at J to 1 base, leaving 7 bases not matched to a gene. The V gene's germline CDR1 is GTSNPN and CDR2 SVGIG (reference sequence). The CDR3 DNA sequence: TGTGCCTGGGATATAGCGGGAAATTCCTACAATGAGCAGTTCTTC. It yields the protein CAWDIAGNSYNEQFF.

The chain links TRBV19 to TRBJ2-2; TRBD1 agrees at 9 bases. This CDR3 spans 14 amino acids. Trimming removed 11 bases from V and 4 bases from J; junction bases left unmatched: 8. Looked up from germline, CDR1 is LNHDA and CDR2 is SQIVND (reference sequence). The CDR3 DNA sequence: TGTGCCTGCCGACAGGGGGGTAGCACCGGGGAGCTGTTTTTT. As protein: CACRQGGSTGELFF.

The chain combines TRBV29-1 with TRBJ2-3; 8 bases match TRBD2. Looked up from germline, CDR1 is SQVTM and CDR2 is ANQGSEA. The V and J ends lost 0 bases and 3 bases, in that order; junction bases with no gene match: 11. CDR3 length equals 17 residues. CDR3 amino acids: CSVEDASGSIITDTQYF. CDR3 nucleotides: TGCAGCGTTGAAGATGCCAGCGGGAGTATTATAACAGATACGCAGTATTTT.

The chain employs TRBV6-6 and TRBJ1-1; TRBD1 matches at 7 bases. The V segment lost 5 bases and the J segment 6 bases; nucleotides outside the gene matches: 6. Germline V gene data show CDR1 as MNHNY and CDR2 as SVGAGI (reference sequence). This CDR3 is 13 amino acids long. The CDR3 protein is CASSRGQTPEAFF. The CDR3 coding sequence is TGTGCCAGCAGTAGGGGGCAGACGCCTGAAGCTTTCTTT.

This chain joins TRBV10-3 and TRBJ1-1, with D perhaps TRBD1 (6 bases). The V end was cut by 9 bases, the J end by 6 bases, with 17 bases between. Germline V lookup: CDR1 ENHRY, CDR2 SYGVKD. The CDR3 consists of 13 residues. CDR3 protein: CAISPGAWAEAFF. CDR3 nucleotides: TGTGCCATATCCCCAGGGGCATGGGCTGAAGCTTTCTTT.

The chain links TRBV30 to TRBJ2-1; 12 bases line up with TRBD2. J was trimmed by 12 bases and V by 2 bases; bases with no gene match: 11. The CDR3 spans 15 residues. Looked up from germline, CDR1 is GTSNPN and CDR2 is SVGIG (reference sequence). The CDR3 DNA reads TGTGCCTGGAGTCAGAGACTAGCGGGAGATGAAGGGCAGTTCTTC. It specifies CAWSQRLAGDEGQFF.

As concerns this clone: The junction and the germline gene differ at one end; a read error may be behind it. The rearrangement links TRBV7-2 to TRBJ2-3, with 9 bases matching TRBD2. The germline V gene encodes CDR1 SGHTA and CDR2 FQGNSA. This CDR3 region has 14 residues. The CDR3 DNA is TGTGCCAGCAGCCTAGCGGGGCCCACAGATACGCAGTATTTT. Residues: CASSLAGPTDTQYF.

This chain uses TRBV2 with TRBJ2-3, with TRBD2 identical over 7 bases. The CDR3 is made up of 13 amino acids. J gave up 4 bases and V 8 bases, and 6 bases lay outside the gene matches. Germline V CDR1 and CDR2: SNHLY, FYNNEI. The CDR3 spells CASDQRGPDTQYF. The CDR3 nucleotides are TGTGCCAGCGACCAGCGGGGCCCAGATACGCAGTATTTT.

The chain has TRBV6-5 and TRBJ2-6, with D unclear. V shed 6 bases and J shed 0 bases, with 12 bases lying between them. This CDR3 contains 16 residues. Germline V gene data show CDR1 as MNHEY and CDR2 as SVGAGI. CDR3 region: CASSYHSGSGANVLTF. The DNA of the CDR3 is TGTGCCAGCAGCTACCATTCGGGCTCTGGGGCCAACGTCCTGACTTTC.

The rearrangement links TRBV24-1 to TRBJ1-4; maybe TRBD1 (6 bases). Per germline, CDR1 KGHDR and CDR2 SFDVKD. This CDR3 comprises 13 residues. The V gene lost 5 bases and the J gene lost 14 bases, with 17 bases spanning the gap. In DNA form, the CDR3 reads TGTGCCACCAGTGGGACAGTTCTGAAAAGGCTGTTTTTT. The encoded protein is CATSGTVLKRLFF.

The genes are TRBV21-1 and TRBJ2-5. TRBV21-1 is a pseudogene segment. The CDR3 extends over 15 amino acids. The CDR3 DNA sequence: TGTGCCAGCAGCTTCCCCGGGACGGACCAAGAGACCCAGTACTTC. Amino acid sequence: CASSFPGTDQETQYF.

The V gene is TRBV24-1, the J gene TRBJ2-4; D is unclear. The CDR3 contains 14 residues. V was clipped by 1 base and J by 6 bases, with 9 bases between them. Germline V gives CDR1 KGHDR, CDR2 SFDVKD. CDR3 region: CATSDLRDGNIQYF. The CDR3 coding sequence is TGTGCCACCAGTGATTTACGCGACGGAAACATTCAGTACTTC.

The V and J genes are TRBV4-1 and TRBJ2-7; D is unclear. V lost 0 bases to trimming and J lost 2 bases, with 5 bases between them. CDR1 is MGHRA and CDR2 is YSYEKL in the germline V gene. This CDR3 is built from 13 residues. CDR3 in amino acids: CASSQDRAYEQYF. The CDR3 DNA is TGCGCCAGCAGCCAAGACCGGGCCTACGAGCAGTACTTC.

The rearrangement links TRBV20-1 to TRBJ2-3, with a possible D match to TRBD2 (5 bases). This CDR3 comprises 11 residues. The V end lost 5 bases, the J end lost 6 bases, and 9 bases lay between the germline ends. Germline-derived CDR1 and CDR2 are DFQATT and SNEGSKA (reference sequence). The CDR3 DNA sequence: TGCAGTGCTGGGCGGGTGGATACGCAGTATTTT. Translated: CSAGRVDTQYF.

V gene TRBV5-4 combines with J gene TRBJ1-2; the D gene is possibly TRBD1 (6 bases). Germline CDR1 and CDR2: SGHNT and YYREEE (reference sequence). CDR3 length: 14 residues. V shed 5 bases and J shed 4 bases, with 15 bases lying between them. Here the CDR3 DNA reads TGTGCCAGCAGTAGGACTTCGGGGGCCTATGGCTACACCTTC. It translates to CASSRTSGAYGYTF.

The CDR3 nucleotides are TGTGCCAGCAGCGGGCTAGGTGGGGGGCGGGACACAGATACGCAGTATTTT. Translation: CASSGLGGGRDTDTQYF. The V and J genes are TRBV7-2 and TRBJ2-3; D possibly uses TRBD1 or TRBD2 (6 bases each). From germline, CDR1 is SGHTA and CDR2 FQGNSA. The V end lost 5 bases, the J end lost 2 bases, and 20 bases lay between the germline ends. The CDR3 runs 17 residues.

The rearrangement links TRBV15 to TRBJ2-2; no definite D call. Germline V CDR1 and CDR2: LNHNV, YYDKDF (reference sequence). V dropped 1 base and J dropped 0 bases, with 3 bases sitting between them. This CDR3 spans 14 amino acids. The CDR3 bases are TGTGCCACCAGCAGAGTTACGAACACCGGGGAGCTGTTTTTT. Translated: CATSRVTNTGELFF.